This record looks at one T cell receptor (beta chain) sequence and its context. Its specific antigen is unknown. Within one base of it there is no much larger clone, and no base qualities were kept. Inclusive of the bounding cysteine and phenylalanine, the CDR3 is 14 residues long. The sequence is cut down to CDR3 DNA, 42 bases in frame from base 1. V trim: 3 bases; J trim: 6 bases; unmatched bases: 5. In the germline V gene (reference sequence), CDR1 corresponds to DFQATT and CDR2 to SNEGSKA. The immunoSEQ Assay, a bias-controlled multiplex PCR, was used to amplify TCRbeta CDR3 regions from genomic DNA. As for how the authors treated the data: The number of nucleated cells in each sample was estimated from the amplification of reference gene primers within the assay. Sequence reads were collapsed and filtered to measure the absolute abundance of every unique TCRbeta CDR3 rearrangement. Productive Simpson clonality was computed per sample as the square root of Simpson's diversity index over productive rearrangements. TCRdb took over this immuneACCESS table, retaining in-frame rearrangements with V and J assigned. Such tables are incomplete; in checked studies, under half of the missing clones stem from an unresolved V gene, and the remainder is unexplained. Clone size and the V and J calls come from that table; the DNA yielded D and trimming. Recorded for this sample are a few hundred thousand clones; about 80% of them occurred a single time. The top ten constitute about 1.3% of the sample.

The record originates from a study of blood T cell repertoires in COVID-19 (dated by TCRdb to 2018 to 2021). The study in broad terms: Samples covering the acute and convalescent phases of COVID-19 were provided by collaborators in the United States, Italy and Spain. The material from the prospective study consisted of cDNA or gDNA derived from T cells, B-cell-depleted T cells, or PBMCs. The dataset comprised deeply sampled blood TCRbeta repertoires from subjects exposed to, actively infected with, or recovered from COVID-19. The repertoires were released in a freely available public database intended as a resource for research on the immune response to SARS-CoV-2. Samples came from the ongoing ImmuneRACE study (first 160 participants) plus 1,254 subjects from 6 global collaborators. Nearly every sample came with metadata listing a de-identified subject ID, COVID-19 status, age in years and sex. Where available, HLA class I and class II types were taken from metadata supplied by the sample provider and were not determined by assay-based typing.

Results the study describes overall, beyond this receptor: Clinical and demographic metadata were provided uncurated, with the amount varying by source and participant.

Enrolling through a virtual design, the prospective study's participants ranged in age from about 18 to 89 years and lived across about two dozen United States geographic areas. Cohort assignment in the prospective study relied on participant-reported clinical history from a screening survey and a study questionnaire. In the prospective study, mobile phlebotomists collected whole blood, serum and a nasopharyngeal or oropharyngeal swab from each participant. Over a roughly 2-month period, participants in the prospective study had the option of providing additional blood draws and questionnaires. Before DNA extraction, prospective study blood samples were shipped either frozen or at room temperature.

The chain employs TRBV20-1 and TRBJ1-6; 7 bases in the middle match TRBD1. The sequence was collected from a woman aged 40-49 years with acute COVID-19. Material: PBMCs or T cells enriched from blood (not recorded which). The CDR3 protein is CSASRGPLNSPLHF. The nucleotide sequence reads TGCAGTGCTAGTAGGGGGCCCCTTAATTCACCCCTCCACTTT.